This T cell receptor beta chain was identified in a study of regulatory T cells in long-lasting Graves disease. Study as a whole: Persistence in Graves' disease required over 5 years of antithyroid drugs plus positive TSH receptor antibodies. Study conclusions and caveats: There was favoring of TRBV28, TRBJ1-2 and TRBJ2-5 in persistent disease.

V was trimmed by 1 base and J by 5 bases, leaving 2 bases between them. This CDR3 comprises 10 residues. CDR1 and CDR2 (germline): SQVTM, ANQGSEA. Researchers made TCR beta libraries by using iRepertoire HTBI primers and running Arm-PCR on CDR3 regions. TCRdb re-derived calls from the multiplex PCR reads in MiXCR, one entry per CDR3 protein. The data contain roughly 700,000 distinct CDR3 sequences, around 30% of them singletons. Worth noting for this clonotype: Its matching antigen is unknown.

As for time point: persistent/refractory GD, antithyroid drugs over 5 years with positive TRAb. There was RNA extracted from PBMCs, and the TCR library was made from it. This chain connects TRBV29-1 to TRBJ2-5; D gene ambiguous. The clonotype comes from a female donor with Graves disease. Specimen: peripheral blood mononuclear cells (PBMCs), collected when the disease was refractory, from a patient treated with antithyroid drugs. For the CDR3, the DNA is TGCAGCGTTGAAGTGGAGACCCAGTACTTC. Encoded protein: CSVEVETQYF.